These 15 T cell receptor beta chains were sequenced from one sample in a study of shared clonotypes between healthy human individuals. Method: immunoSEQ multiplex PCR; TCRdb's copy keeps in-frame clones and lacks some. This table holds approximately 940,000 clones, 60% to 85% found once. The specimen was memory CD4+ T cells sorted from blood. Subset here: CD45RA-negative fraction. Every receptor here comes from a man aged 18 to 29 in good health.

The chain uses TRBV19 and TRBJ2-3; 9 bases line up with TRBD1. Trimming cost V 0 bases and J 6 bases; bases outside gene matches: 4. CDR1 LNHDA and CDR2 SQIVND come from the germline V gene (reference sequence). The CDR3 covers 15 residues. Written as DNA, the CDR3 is TGTGCCAGTAGTATAGACGGACAGGGGCGGGATACGCAGTATTTT. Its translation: CASSIDGQGRDTQYF.

The DNA of the CDR3 is TGTGCCAGCAGTGAAGCAGGGGGAGCAGATACGCAGTATTTT. This encodes CASSEAGGADTQYF. J is TRBJ2-3 and V is TRBV6-1, with D possibly matching TRBD1 (6 bases). V was clipped by 0 bases and J by 4 bases, with 8 bases between them. This CDR3 is built from 14 residues. The germline V gene has CDR1 MNHNS and CDR2 SASEGT.

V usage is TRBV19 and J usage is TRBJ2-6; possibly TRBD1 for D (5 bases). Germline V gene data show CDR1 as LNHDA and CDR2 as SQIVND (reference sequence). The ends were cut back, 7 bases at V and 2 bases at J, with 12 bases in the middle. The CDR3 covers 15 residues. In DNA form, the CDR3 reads TGTGCCAGTAACACACAGGCGGCTGGGGCCAACGTCCTGACTTTC. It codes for CASNTQAAGANVLTF.

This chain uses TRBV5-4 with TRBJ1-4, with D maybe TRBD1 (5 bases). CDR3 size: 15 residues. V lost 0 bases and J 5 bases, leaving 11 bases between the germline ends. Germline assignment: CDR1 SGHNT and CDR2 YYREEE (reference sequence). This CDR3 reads CASSLGGSLNEKLFF. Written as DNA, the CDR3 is TGTGCCAGCAGCTTGGGGGGCAGCTTAAATGAAAAACTGTTTTTT.

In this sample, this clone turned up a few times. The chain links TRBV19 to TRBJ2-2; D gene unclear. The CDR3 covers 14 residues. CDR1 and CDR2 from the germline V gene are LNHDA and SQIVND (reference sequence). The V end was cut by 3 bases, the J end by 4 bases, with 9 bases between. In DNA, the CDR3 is TGTGCCAGTAGTATGCGGCATGGCACCGGGGAGCTGTTTTTT. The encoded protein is CASSMRHGTGELFF.

For the CDR3, the DNA is TGTGCCAGCAGTTACTGGAACAGGTGGGGCCATGAAGCTTTCTTT. It codes for CASSYWNRWGHEAFF. V and J are TRBV6-5 and TRBJ1-1; a possible D gene is TRBD1 (5 bases). From germline, CDR1 is MNHEY and CDR2 SVGAGI. Trimming left V 1 base short and J 7 bases short, with 16 bases between. The CDR3 loop spans 15 amino acids.

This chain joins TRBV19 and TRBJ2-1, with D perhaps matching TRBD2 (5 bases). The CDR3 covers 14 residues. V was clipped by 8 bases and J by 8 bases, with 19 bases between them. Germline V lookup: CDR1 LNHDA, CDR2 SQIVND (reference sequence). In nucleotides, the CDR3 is TGTGCCAGTGGGGAAGGGAGTTCCTGGGATGAGCAGTTCTTC. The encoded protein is CASGEGSSWDEQFF.

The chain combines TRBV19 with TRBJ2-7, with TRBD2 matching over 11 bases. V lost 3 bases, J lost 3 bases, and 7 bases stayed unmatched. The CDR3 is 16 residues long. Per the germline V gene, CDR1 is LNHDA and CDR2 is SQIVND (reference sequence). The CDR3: CASSISASGRYYEQYF. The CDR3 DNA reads TGTGCCAGTAGTATTTCCGCTAGCGGGAGGTACTACGAGCAGTACTTC.

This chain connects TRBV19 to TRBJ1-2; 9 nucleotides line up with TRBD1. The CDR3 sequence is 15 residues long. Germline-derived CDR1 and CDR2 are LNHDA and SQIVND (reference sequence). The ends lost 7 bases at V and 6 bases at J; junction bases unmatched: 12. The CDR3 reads CASNPPGQGGNGYTF. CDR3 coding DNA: TGTGCCAGTAACCCTCCGGGACAGGGAGGAAATGGCTACACCTTC.

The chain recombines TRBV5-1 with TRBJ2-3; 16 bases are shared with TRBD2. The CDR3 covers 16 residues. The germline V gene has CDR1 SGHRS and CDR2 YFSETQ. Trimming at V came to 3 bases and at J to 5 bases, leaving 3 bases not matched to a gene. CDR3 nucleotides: TGCGCCAGCAGCTGGGGGACTAGCGGGAGGGAAGATACGCAGTATTTT. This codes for CASSWGTSGREDTQYF.

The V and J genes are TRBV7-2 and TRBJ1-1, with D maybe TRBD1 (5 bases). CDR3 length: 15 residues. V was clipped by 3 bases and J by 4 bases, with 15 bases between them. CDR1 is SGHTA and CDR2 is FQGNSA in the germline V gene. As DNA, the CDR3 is TGTGCCAGCAGCTTCAATGGGTATGGGGGCACTGAAGCTTTCTTT. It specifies CASSFNGYGGTEAFF.

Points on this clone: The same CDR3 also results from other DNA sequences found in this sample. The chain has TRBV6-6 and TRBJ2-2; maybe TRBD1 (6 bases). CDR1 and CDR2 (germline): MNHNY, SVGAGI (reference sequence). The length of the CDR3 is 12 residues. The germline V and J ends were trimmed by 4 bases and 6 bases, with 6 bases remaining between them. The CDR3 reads CASSSGAGELFF. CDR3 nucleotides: TGTGCCAGCAGTTCAGGGGCCGGGGAGCTGTTTTTT.

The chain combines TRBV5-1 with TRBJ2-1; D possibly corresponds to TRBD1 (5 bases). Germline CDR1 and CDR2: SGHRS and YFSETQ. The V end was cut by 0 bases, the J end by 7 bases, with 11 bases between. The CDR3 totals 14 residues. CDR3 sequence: CASSLAGRENEQFF. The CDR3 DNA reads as TGCGCCAGCAGCTTGGCTGGCAGGGAAAATGAGCAGTTCTTC.

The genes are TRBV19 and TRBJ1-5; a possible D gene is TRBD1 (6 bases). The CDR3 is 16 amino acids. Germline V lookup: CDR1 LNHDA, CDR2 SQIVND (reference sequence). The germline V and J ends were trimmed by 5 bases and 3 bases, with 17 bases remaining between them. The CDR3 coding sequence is TGTGCCAGTAGTTTACAGGGAAGGGTGGTCAATCAGCCCCAGCATTTT. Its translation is CASSLQGRVVNQPQHF.

CDR3 sequence reads: CASSPHGLAGGSLQFF. CDR3 DNA: TGTGCCAGCAGCCCCCATGGACTAGCGGGAGGGTCACTGCAGTTCTTC. The V and J genes are TRBV7-9 and TRBJ2-1; 15 bases are a match to TRBD2. The CDR3 runs to 16 residues. The V segment lost 5 bases and the J segment 12 bases; nucleotides outside the gene matches: 11. The germline V gene encodes CDR1 SEHNR and CDR2 FQNEAQ (reference sequence).